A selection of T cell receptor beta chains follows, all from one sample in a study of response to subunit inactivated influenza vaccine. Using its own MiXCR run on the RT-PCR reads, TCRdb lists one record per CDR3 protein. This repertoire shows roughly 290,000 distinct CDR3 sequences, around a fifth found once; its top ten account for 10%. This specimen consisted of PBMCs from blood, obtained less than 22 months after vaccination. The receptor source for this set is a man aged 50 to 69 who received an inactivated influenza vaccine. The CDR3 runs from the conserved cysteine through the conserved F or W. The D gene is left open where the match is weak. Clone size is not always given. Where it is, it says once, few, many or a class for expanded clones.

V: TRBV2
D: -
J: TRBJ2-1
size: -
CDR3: CASKRVEGFNEQFF
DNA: TGTGCCAGCAAGAGGGTTGAGGGCTTTAATGAGCAGTTCTTC

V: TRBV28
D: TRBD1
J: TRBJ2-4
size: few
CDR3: CASSGPGDRKNIQYF
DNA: TGTGCCAGCAGTGGACCCGGGGACAGGAAAAACATTCAGTACTTC

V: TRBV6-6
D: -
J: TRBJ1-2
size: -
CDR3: CASSYLGDGYTF
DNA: TGTGCCAGCAGTTACCTGGGGGACGGCTACACCTTC

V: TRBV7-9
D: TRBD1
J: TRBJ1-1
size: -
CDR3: CASSLGRDRGFTEAFF
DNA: TGTGCCAGCAGCTTAGGGAGGGACAGGGGATTCACTGAAGCTTTCTTT

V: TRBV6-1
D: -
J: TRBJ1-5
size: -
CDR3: CASRLGTEDQPQHF
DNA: TGTGCCAGTAGGCTAGGGACGGAGGATCAGCCCCAGCATTTT

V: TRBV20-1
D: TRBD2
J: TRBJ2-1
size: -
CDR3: CSATGLGVEVDEQFF
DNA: TGCAGTGCAACCGGACTAGGGGTTGAGGTTGATGAGCAGTTCTTC

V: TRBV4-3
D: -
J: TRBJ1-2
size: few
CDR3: CASSQDLRGANYGYTF
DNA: TGCGCCAGCAGCCAAGATCTGAGGGGCGCCAACTATGGCTACACCTTC

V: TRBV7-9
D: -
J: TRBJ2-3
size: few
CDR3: CASSLSGTSNTDTQYF
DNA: TGTGCCAGCAGCTTAAGCGGGACATCGAACACAGATACGCAGTATTTT

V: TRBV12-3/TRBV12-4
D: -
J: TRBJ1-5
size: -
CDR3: CASSLSLGGQPQHF
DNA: TGTGCCAGCAGTTTATCCCTGGGGGGTCAGCCCCAGCATTTT

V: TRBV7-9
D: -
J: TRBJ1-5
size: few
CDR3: CASSAGPQPQHF
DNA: TGTGCCAGCAGCGCTGGACCTCAGCCCCAGCATTTT

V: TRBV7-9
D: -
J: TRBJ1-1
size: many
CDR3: CASSPNGEVAFF
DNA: TGTGCCAGCAGCCCCAACGGGGAAGTAGCTTTCTTT

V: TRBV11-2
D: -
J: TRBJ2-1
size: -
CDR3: CASSLGFGNNEQFF
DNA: TGTGCCAGCAGCTTAGGTTTTGGGAACAATGAGCAGTTCTTC

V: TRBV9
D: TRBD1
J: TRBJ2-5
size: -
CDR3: CASSVSGRGLKETQYF
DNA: TGTGCCAGCAGCGTAAGCGGCAGGGGGCTTAAAGAGACCCAGTACTTC

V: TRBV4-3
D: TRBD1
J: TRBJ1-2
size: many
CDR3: CASSQTLGQGYGYTF
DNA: TGCGCCAGCAGCCAAACCCTTGGACAGGGGTATGGCTACACCTTC

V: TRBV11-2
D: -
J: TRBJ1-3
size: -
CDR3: CASSLFMTDSGNTIYF
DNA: TGTGCCAGCAGCTTATTTATGACAGACTCTGGAAACACCATATATTTT

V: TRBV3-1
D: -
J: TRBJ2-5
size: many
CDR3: CASSHSQRGVQETQYF
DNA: TGTGCCAGCAGCCATTCTCAACGAGGGGTACAAGAGACCCAGTACTTC

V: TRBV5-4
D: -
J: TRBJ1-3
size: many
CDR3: CASSLPGRNTIYF
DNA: TGTGCCAGCAGCTTGCCAGGGAGGAACACCATATATTTT

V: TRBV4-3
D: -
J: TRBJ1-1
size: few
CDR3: CASSQRRNTEAFF
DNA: TGCGCCAGCAGCCAAAGGCGGAACACTGAAGCTTTCTTT

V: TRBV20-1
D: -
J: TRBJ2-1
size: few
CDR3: CSARSPRTPQYNEQFF
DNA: TGCAGTGCTAGGTCGCCGCGGACCCCCCAGTACAATGAGCAGTTCTTC

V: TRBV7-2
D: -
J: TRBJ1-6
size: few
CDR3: CASSLVVGGGSPLHF
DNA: TGTGCCAGCAGCTTAGTCGTAGGGGGGGGTTCACCCCTCCACTTT

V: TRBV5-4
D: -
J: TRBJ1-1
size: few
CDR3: CASSWGELIGGEAFF
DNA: TGTGCCAGCAGCTGGGGGGAACTTATCGGCGGTGAAGCTTTCTTT

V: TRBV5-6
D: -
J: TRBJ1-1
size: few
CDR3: CASSLSRRMNTEAFF
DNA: TGTGCCAGCAGCTTATCCAGGCGGATGAACACTGAAGCTTTCTTT

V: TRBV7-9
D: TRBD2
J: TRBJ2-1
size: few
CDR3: CASSRISGRFGEQFF
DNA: TGTGCCAGCAGCCGCATTAGCGGGAGGTTCGGTGAGCAGTTCTTC

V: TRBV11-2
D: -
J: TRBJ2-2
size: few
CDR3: CASIITGELFF
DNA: TGTGCCAGCATAATCACCGGGGAGCTGTTTTTT

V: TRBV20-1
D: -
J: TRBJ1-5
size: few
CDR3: CSARYRESNQPQHF
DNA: TGCAGTGCTAGGTACCGAGAAAGCAATCAGCCCCAGCATTTT

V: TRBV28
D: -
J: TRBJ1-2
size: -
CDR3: CASSTPQQGRDYGYTF
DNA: TGTGCCAGCAGTACTCCCCAACAGGGAAGGGACTATGGCTACACCTTC

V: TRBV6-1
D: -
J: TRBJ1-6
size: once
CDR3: CASTPSGSYNSLLHF
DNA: TGTGCCAGCACCCCCTCGGGCTCCTATAATTCACTCCTCCACTTT

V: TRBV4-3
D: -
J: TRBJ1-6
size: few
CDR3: CASSQETRTSSYNSPLHF
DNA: TGCGCCAGCAGCCAAGAGACTAGGACTAGCTCCTATAATTCACCCCTCCACTTT

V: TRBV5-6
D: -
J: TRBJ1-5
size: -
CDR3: CASSPGGPYSNQPQHF
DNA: TGTGCCAGCAGCCCTGGGGGGCCGTATAGCAATCAGCCCCAGCATTTT

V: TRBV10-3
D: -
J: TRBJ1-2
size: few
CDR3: CAISEWQALYGYTF
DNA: TGTGCCATCAGTGAATGGCAGGCATTGTATGGCTACACCTTC

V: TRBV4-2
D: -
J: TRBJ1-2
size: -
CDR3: CASSRNTGTSGGYTF
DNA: TGTGCCAGCAGCCGCAACACCGGGACCTCGGGTGGCTACACCTTC

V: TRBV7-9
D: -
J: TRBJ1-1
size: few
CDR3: CASRARELVTEAFF
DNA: TGTGCCAGCAGGGCAAGGGAATTGGTCACTGAAGCTTTCTTT

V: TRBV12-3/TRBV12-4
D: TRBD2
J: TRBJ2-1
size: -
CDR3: CASVAGGPAYNEQFF
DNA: TGTGCCAGTGTAGCGGGGGGGCCAGCCTACAATGAGCAGTTCTTC

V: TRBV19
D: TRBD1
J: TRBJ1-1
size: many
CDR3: CASSTGQPNTEAFF
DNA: TGTGCCAGTAGTACGGGACAGCCGAACACTGAAGCTTTCTTT

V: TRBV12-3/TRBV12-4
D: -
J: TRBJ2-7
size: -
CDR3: CASSAHRYEQYF
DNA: TGTGCCAGCAGTGCTCACCGCTACGAGCAGTACTTC

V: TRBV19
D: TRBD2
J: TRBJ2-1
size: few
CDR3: CASSRTSGSGYNEQFF
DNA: TGTGCCAGTAGTAGAACTAGCGGGAGCGGCTACAATGAGCAGTTCTTC

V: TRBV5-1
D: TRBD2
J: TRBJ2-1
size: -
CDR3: CASSLGTSGGNLEFF
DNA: TGCGCCAGCAGCTTGGGGACTAGCGGAGGAAACCTGGAGTTCTTC

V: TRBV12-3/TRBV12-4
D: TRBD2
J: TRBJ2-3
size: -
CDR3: CASTPSGTSGADTQYF
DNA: TGTGCCAGCACCCCTTCCGGGACTAGCGGTGCAGATACGCAGTATTTT

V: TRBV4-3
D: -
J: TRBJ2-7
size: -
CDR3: CASSQDRDTYEQYF
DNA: TGCGCCAGCAGCCAAGACAGGGACACCTACGAGCAGTACTTC

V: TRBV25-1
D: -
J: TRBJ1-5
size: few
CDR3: CASSEFAGDNQPQHF
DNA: TGTGCCAGCAGTGAATTTGCAGGGGACAATCAGCCCCAGCATTTT

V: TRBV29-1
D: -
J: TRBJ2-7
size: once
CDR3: CSVGKKESTYEQYF
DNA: TGCAGCGTTGGGAAGAAGGAAAGCACCTACGAGCAGTACTTC

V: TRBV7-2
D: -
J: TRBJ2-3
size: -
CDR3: CASSLAAAQSTDTQYF
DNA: TGTGCCAGCAGCTTAGCGGCCGCACAATCCACAGATACGCAGTATTTT

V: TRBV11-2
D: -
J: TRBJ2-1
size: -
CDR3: CASRQGIMRHEQFF
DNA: TGTGCCAGCAGGCAGGGGATAATGAGACATGAGCAGTTCTTC

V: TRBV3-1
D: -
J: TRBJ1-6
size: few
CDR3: CASSPRGRGNSPLHF
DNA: TGTGCCAGCAGCCCCCGGGGACGGGGAAATTCACCCCTCCACTTT

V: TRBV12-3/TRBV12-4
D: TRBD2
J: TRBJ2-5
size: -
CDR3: CASSPSGPRETQYF
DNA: TGTGCCAGCAGCCCTAGCGGCCCGCGGGAGACCCAGTACTTC

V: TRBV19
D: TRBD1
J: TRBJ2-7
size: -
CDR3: CASSMATGGSYEQYF
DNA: TGTGCCAGTAGTATGGCTACAGGGGGATCCTACGAGCAGTACTTC

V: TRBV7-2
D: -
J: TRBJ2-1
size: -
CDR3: CASSQEVEQFF
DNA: TGTGCCAGCAGCCAGGAAGTAGAGCAGTTCTTC

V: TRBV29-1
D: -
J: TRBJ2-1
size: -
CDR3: CSVDSDLYQFF
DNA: TGCAGCGTTGACTCGGACCTATACCAGTTCTTC

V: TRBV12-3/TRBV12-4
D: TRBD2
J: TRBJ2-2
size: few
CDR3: CASSATSGTNTGELFF
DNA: TGTGCCAGCAGCGCGACTAGCGGGACTAACACCGGGGAGCTGTTTTTT

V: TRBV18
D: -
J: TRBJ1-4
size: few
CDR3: CASSPGTVNNEKLFF
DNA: TGTGCCAGCTCACCGGGGACCGTCAATAATGAAAAACTGTTTTTT

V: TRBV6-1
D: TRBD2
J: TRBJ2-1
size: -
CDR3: CASRSSGLAHNEQFF
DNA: TGTGCCAGTCGGTCCTCGGGACTAGCGCACAATGAGCAGTTCTTC

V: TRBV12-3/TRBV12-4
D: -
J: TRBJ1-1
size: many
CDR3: CASSLGGRGTEAFF
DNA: TGTGCCAGCAGTTTAGGGGGCCGGGGCACTGAAGCTTTCTTT

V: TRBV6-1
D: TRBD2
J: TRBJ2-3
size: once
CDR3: CASSTSGGRRGDTQYF
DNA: TGTGCCAGCAGCACGTCGGGCGGGAGAAGGGGAGATACGCAGTATTTT

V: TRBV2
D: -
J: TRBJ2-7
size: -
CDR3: CASRAAYEQYF
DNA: TGTGCCAGCAGGGCTGCCTACGAGCAGTACTTC

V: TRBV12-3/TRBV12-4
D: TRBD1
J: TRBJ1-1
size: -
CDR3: CASSLTGFHTEALF
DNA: TGTGCCAGCAGTCTGACAGGGTTTCACACTGAAGCTTTATTT

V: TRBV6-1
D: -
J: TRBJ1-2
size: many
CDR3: CASSETPGYGYTF
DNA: TGTGCCAGCAGTGAAACGCCAGGATATGGCTACACCTTC

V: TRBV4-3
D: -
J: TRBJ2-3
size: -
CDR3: CASSQGKVFAGLDTQYF
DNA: TGCGCCAGCAGCCAAGGGAAGGTCTTTGCGGGGCTCGATACGCAGTATTTT

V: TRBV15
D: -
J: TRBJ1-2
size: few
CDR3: CATSSGRTVDYGYTF
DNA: TGTGCCACCAGCAGCGGTAGGACAGTAGATTATGGCTACACCTTC

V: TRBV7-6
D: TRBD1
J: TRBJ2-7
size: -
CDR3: CASSRSGWGTGSYEQYF
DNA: TGTGCCAGCAGCCGTTCTGGATGGGGGACAGGGTCGTACGAGCAGTACTTC